The 25 T cell receptor beta chains below all came from one sample that was sequenced in a study of intratumoral heterogeneity in liver cancer. Produced via immunoSEQ multiplex PCR; TCRdb's table is partial and in-frame only. The sample shows some 21,000 clones, around 73% of them seen only once. This sample comprised tumor-adjacent normal tissue, obtained before any cancer treatment. These receptors were obtained from a woman in her seventies with hepatocellular carcinoma.

The chain is built from TRBV5-4 and TRBJ2-1, with D unresolved. The length of the CDR3 is 11 residues. V was cut by 2 bases and J by 10 bases, with 7 bases left in between. From germline, CDR1 is SGHNT and CDR2 YYREEE (reference sequence). The DNA of the CDR3 is TGTGCCAGCAGCTTCGGAGTAGAGCAGTTCTTC. It encodes CASSFGVEQFF. The variable domain in full, with the rest retrieved from reference TRBV5-4 and TRBJ2-1, is ETGVTQSPTHLIKTRGQQVTLRCSSQSGHNTVSWYQQALGQGPQFIFQYYREEENGRGNFPPRFSGLQFPNYSSELNVNALELDDSALYLCASSFGVEQFFGPGTRLTVL.

The V gene is TRBV5-1, the J gene TRBJ2-5; 7 nucleotides agree with TRBD2. The CDR3 is 14 amino acids. Germline CDR1 reads SGHRS; CDR2 reads YFSETQ. With V trimmed by 4 bases and J by 3 bases, 6 bases remained unmatched. The CDR3 sequence: CASSREGSKETQYF. Here the CDR3 DNA reads TGCGCCAGCAGCAGGGAGGGCAGCAAAGAGACCCAGTACTTC.

This chain links TRBV9 with TRBJ2-7; a weak D match, TRBD1 (5 bases). The CDR3 is 14 amino acids. The germline V gene has CDR1 SGDLS and CDR2 YYNGEE. The germline V and J ends were trimmed by 0 bases and 1 base, with 8 bases remaining between them. The CDR3 loop is CASSVADSSYEQYF. CDR3 in DNA: TGTGCCAGCAGCGTAGCCGACAGTTCCTACGAGCAGTACTTC. The full variable domain, completed using reference TRBV9 and TRBJ2-7, is DSGVTQTPKHLITATGQRVTLRCSPRSGDLSVYWYQQSLDQGLQFLIQYYNGEERAKGNILERFSAQQFPDLHSELNLSSLELGDSALYFCASSVADSSYEQYFGPGTRLTVT.

This clone has just a few counts. The CDR3 DNA sequence: TGTGCCTGGAGTCGAAATGAGTTGACAGGGGCTACCTATAATTCACCCCTCCACTTT. Residues: CAWSRNELTGATYNSPLHF. The chain uses TRBV30 and TRBJ1-6, with 8 bases lining up with TRBD1. Germline V lookup: CDR1 GTSNPN, CDR2 SVGIG (reference sequence). Trimming at V came to 2 bases and at J to 2 bases, leaving 14 bases not matched to a gene. This CDR3 comprises 19 residues.

Points on this clone: This sample also contains other DNA sequences that code for the same CDR3. The V call is TRBV4-1, the J call TRBJ1-1, with D hard to call. This CDR3 has 15 residues. The V end was cut by 1 base, the J end by 0 bases, with 9 bases between. Germline CDR1 and CDR2: MGHRA and YSYEKL. CDR3 DNA sequence: TGCGCCAGCAGCCAAGGTGGCGGTCTGAACACTGAAGCTTTCTTT. Translated: CASSQGGGLNTEAFF.

This clone was observed a few times. This chain links TRBV6-2 or TRBV6-3 with TRBJ2-3; TRBD1 agrees at 12 bases. Germline V gene sequence: CDR1 MNHEY, CDR2 SVGEGT. Trimming took 5 bases from V and 5 from J; bases not matched to a gene: 5. The CDR3 has 15 residues. CDR3 nucleotide sequence: TGTGCCAGCAGTCCCGGGACAGGGGGCAAAGATACGCAGTATTTT. It yields the protein CASSPGTGGKDTQYF.

This clone was counted only a few times. This chain links TRBV15 with TRBJ1-5; D not resolved. Germline CDR1 is LNHNV and CDR2 is YYDKDF (reference sequence). CDR3 length: 14 residues. Trimming pared 3 bases from V and 7 bases from J, leaving 13 bases between. The CDR3 coding sequence is TGTGCCACCAGCAGTTGGAAGGGCGGGCAGCCCCAGCATTTT. Translation: CATSSWKGGQPQHF.

The J gene is TRBJ2-7, the V gene TRBV21-1; the D segment call TRBD1 is taken from the table without a DNA check. TRBV21-1 represents a pseudogene. The CDR3 totals 19 residues. The chain's CDR3 is CASSTPGQESLKAYYEQYF. Written as DNA, the CDR3 is TGTGCCAGCAGCACTCCGGGACAGGAGAGCCTAAAAGCCTATTACGAGCAGTACTTC.

This clone has a handful of counts. V and J are TRBV12-3 or TRBV12-4 and TRBJ2-5; D gene uncertain. The V and J ends lost 6 bases and 4 bases respectively, with 12 bases between them. CDR3 length: 13 amino acids. This chain's CDR3 is CASRMGGSETQYF. The CDR3 DNA reads TGTGCCAGCAGGATGGGCGGCTCAGAGACCCAGTACTTC.

Judged by abundance, this clone is medium-sized. The rearrangement uses TRBV7-9 and TRBJ2-7, with D perhaps assigned TRBD1 or TRBD2 (5 bases each). Trimming took 4 bases from V and 2 from J, leaving 12 bases between them. CDR1 and CDR2 from the germline V gene are SEHNR and FQNEAQ (reference sequence). The CDR3 sequence is 14 residues long. The CDR3 reads CASSWDGLTYEQYF. The CDR3 DNA reads TGTGCCAGCAGCTGGGACGGGTTGACCTACGAGCAGTACTTC.

The rearrangement joins TRBV4-2 to TRBJ2-3, with 8 bases aligning to TRBD1. Germline CDR1 reads LGHNA; CDR2 reads YNFKEQ. V gave up 1 base and J gave up 2 bases; unmatched junction bases: 2. The length of the CDR3 is 15 residues. CDR3 sequence: CASSQGQGSTDTQYF. CDR3 DNA sequence: TGTGCCAGCAGCCAAGGACAGGGGTCCACAGATACGCAGTATTTT.

The genes are TRBV27 and TRBJ2-5; 8 bases map to TRBD1. J gave up 1 base and V 8 bases, and 24 bases lay outside the gene matches. CDR3 length: 20 residues. Germline values: CDR1 MNHEY, CDR2 SMNVEV (reference sequence). The CDR3 region is CASPDSPQKRGQAFQETQYF. CDR3 coding DNA: TGTGCCAGCCCTGATTCCCCCCAAAAACGGGGACAGGCGTTCCAAGAGACCCAGTACTTC.

This clone occurred once. The chain couples TRBV29-1 to TRBJ2-7, with D perhaps TRBD1 (5 bases). There are 15 residues in the CDR3. The germline V gene has CDR1 SQVTM and CDR2 ANQGSEA. Trimming pared 0 bases from V and 4 bases from J, leaving 16 bases between. CDR3 DNA: TGCAGCGTTGAAGATAGGCTAGGGGAACCTTACGAGCAGTACTTC. Protein sequence: CSVEDRLGEPYEQYF.

This clone was detected once. The V gene is TRBV6-4, the J gene TRBJ2-1, with D maybe TRBD2 (6 bases). Germline V gene data show CDR1 as MRHNA and CDR2 as SNTAGT. V shed 11 bases and J shed 9 bases, with 11 bases lying between them. The CDR3 has 10 residues. The CDR3 coding sequence is TGTGCCTCTCTGGGGGGTGAGCAGTTCTTC. This encodes CASLGGEQFF.

Within the sample, this clone is medium-sized. The rearrangement joins TRBV4-1 to TRBJ1-5, with TRBD1 identical over 11 bases. V lost 1 base and J lost 1; bases outside the gene matches: 3. Per germline, CDR1 MGHRA and CDR2 YSYEKL. The CDR3 runs 17 residues. The DNA for the CDR3 is TGCGCCAGCAGCCAAGCGGGACAGGGGGGAAGCAATCAGCCCCAGCATTTT. Protein sequence: CASSQAGQGGSNQPQHF.

This clone turned up a few times. The chain carries TRBV6-5 and TRBJ1-1, with TRBD1 as a possible D gene (6 bases). V lost 6 bases, J lost 4 bases, and 12 bases lay in between. Germline CDR1 reads MNHEY; CDR2 reads SVGAGI. This CDR3 region has 13 residues. The CDR3 reads CASRGGGGTEAFF. The CDR3, as DNA: TGTGCCAGCAGAGGGGGGGGAGGCACTGAAGCTTTCTTT.

The chain links TRBV3-1 (or the pseudogene TRBV3-2) to TRBJ2-7; D call uncertain. V lost 1 base, J lost 6 bases, and 7 bases lay in between. From germline, CDR1 is LGHDT and CDR2 YNNKEL (reference sequence). This CDR3 is 12 amino acids long. CDR3 nucleotides: TGTGCCAGCAGCCAAGTTGATGCCGAGCAGTACTTC. It is translated as CASSQVDAEQYF.

This clone has a handful of counts. The V call is TRBV30, the J call TRBJ1-2; the D gene is possibly TRBD1 (5 bases). Germline V lookup: CDR1 GTSNPN, CDR2 SVGIG (reference sequence). The CDR3 is made up of 13 amino acids. V shed 2 bases and J shed 3 bases, with 10 bases lying between them. This CDR3 reads CAWSMGLHYGYTF. CDR3 DNA: TGTGCCTGGAGTATGGGGCTACACTATGGCTACACCTTC.

The V call is TRBV19, the J call TRBJ2-1, with 7 bases matching TRBD2. Germline V CDR1 and CDR2: LNHDA, SQIVND (reference sequence). CDR3 length equals 14 residues. V lost 1 base to trimming and J lost 4 bases; unmatched junction nucleotides: 1. In DNA, the CDR3 is TGTGCCAGTAGTATAGGAGCGGGGTACAATGAGCAGTTCTTC. This codes for CASSIGAGYNEQFF.

This sequence joins TRBV9 and TRBJ1-1, with a weak D call TRBD1 (5 bases). CDR3 length: 15 residues. Trimming took 1 base from V and 3 from J, leaving 13 bases between them. Per germline, CDR1 SGDLS and CDR2 YYNGEE. Here the CDR3 reads CASSVSYRTYTEAFF. CDR3 nucleotide sequence: TGTGCCAGCAGCGTATCGTACAGGACCTACACTGAAGCTTTCTTT.

J is TRBJ1-6 and V is TRBV28; D unresolved. CDR1 is MDHEN, CDR2 SYDVKM, per germline. V lost 6 bases, J lost 2 bases, and 11 bases lay in between. The CDR3 runs to 15 residues. Here the CDR3 DNA reads TGTGCCAGCAGCTCGACGGGGACCTATAATTCACCCCTCCACTTT. Amino acid sequence: CASSSTGTYNSPLHF.

The V call is TRBV12-3 or TRBV12-4, the J call TRBJ2-1, with D unresolved. This CDR3 has 13 amino acids. Trimming took off 4 bases at V and 9 bases at J, with 13 bases between the two ends. The CDR3 DNA follows: TGTGCCAGCAGTTCACCCAGGTTTCCTGAGCAGTTCTTC. Translated: CASSSPRFPEQFF.

The J gene is TRBJ2-2, the V gene TRBV12-3 or TRBV12-4; no definite D call. Trimming took 4 bases from V and 5 from J, leaving 5 bases between them. The CDR3 spans 12 residues. The CDR3 loop reads CASSSGTGELFF. DNA of the CDR3: TGTGCCAGCAGTTCTGGAACCGGGGAGCTGTTTTTT.

This clone rates as medium-sized. The V and J genes are TRBV27 and TRBJ2-7, with unresolved D. The CDR3 loop spans 11 amino acids. Germline V gives CDR1 MNHEY, CDR2 SMNVEV (reference sequence). V shed 4 bases and J shed 6 bases, with 7 bases lying between them. The CDR3 here is CASSSRSEQYF. The CDR3, as DNA: TGTGCCAGCAGTTCAAGAAGCGAGCAGTACTTC.

The chain recombines TRBV27 with TRBJ2-7; 8 bases match TRBD2. This CDR3 is 13 amino acids long. Germline V lookup: CDR1 MNHEY, CDR2 SMNVEV (reference sequence). Trimming at V came to 5 bases and at J to 6 bases, leaving 6 bases not matched to a gene. CDR3 nucleotides: TGTGCCAGCAGTACGGGACTAGGGGGCGAGCAGTACTTC. Translating gives CASSTGLGGEQYF.